Detailed here is one TCR beta chain. The sample is drawn from a study of blood T cell repertoires in COVID-19. Study summary: Whether acute or convalescent, the COVID-19 samples came from the United States, Italy and Spain. Nucleic acid was either cDNA or gDNA, and it came from T cells, B-cell-depleted T cells, or PBMCs.

Per the original methods: Scientists estimated how many nucleated cells there were by amplifying reference gene primers. Assay: immunoSEQ multiplex PCR; the TCRdb copy retains only in-frame clones and omits some. The V and J calls and clone size come from that table; D and trimming were worked out from the DNA. The sample carries more than 85,000 clones, about 81% recorded once. The CDR3 extends over 17 amino acids. Trimming pared 3 bases from V and 0 bases from J, leaving 15 bases between. CDR1 and CDR2 from the germline V gene are MDHEN and SYDVKM. Input material: peripheral blood. The TCR was taken from a man aged 60 to 75 with acute or convalescent COVID-19. V and J are TRBV28 and TRBJ1-5; tentative D call: TRBD1 (5 bases). The CDR3 reads CASSFAQGFNSNQPQHF. DNA of the CDR3: TGTGCCAGCAGTTTCGCCCAGGGATTCAATAGCAATCAGCCCCAGCATTTT.